The 32 T cell receptor beta chains given below trace back to one sample, sequenced in a study of tissue T cells after allogeneic stem cell transplantation. Profiled with immunoSEQ multiplex PCR; TCRdb holds only in-frame clones, not every one. Of roughly 8,000 clones in the sample, roughly 38% are singletons; the top ten hold more than 6%. The time point denotes: mouse harvest day 14 after allogeneic transplant. Each mouse received 10^7 T-cell-depleted marrow cells plus 10^6 splenic CD5+ T cells by tail vein. The sequencing input was skin. These receptors were taken from a female BALB/c mouse given C57BL/6 T cells with graft-versus-host disease after an allogeneic hematopoietic cell transplant.

Concerning this clone: Gene names follow the mouse nomenclature. The CDR3 end lies 1 residue beyond the end of the read and is filled in from the germline J gene. J is TRBJ1-1 and V is TRBV26; TRBD1 agrees at 7 bases. The CDR3 consists of 13 residues. Germline CDR1 and CDR2: KGHPV and FQNQEV (reference sequence). V shed 6 bases and J 1 base; nucleotides not matched to a gene: 2. The CDR3 bases that were read are TGTGCCAGCAGACGGGACAGAAACACAGAAGTCTTC. Its protein product is CASRRDRNTEVF. The CDR3 reads in full as CASRRDRNTEVFF.

This clone counts as medium-sized (0.01 to 0.1%). The gene names here belong to mouse. The read stops 1 residue short of the end of the CDR3; the missing end is completed from the germline J gene. The chain carries TRBV13-2 and TRBJ1-3; D ambiguous. The ends were cut back, 0 bases at V and 0 bases at J, with 4 bases in the middle. The CDR3 runs to 14 residues. Per germline, CDR1 NNHNN and CDR2 SYGAGS (reference sequence). The sequenced CDR3 bases are TGTGCCAGCGGTGATGCCTATTCTGGAAATACGCTCTAT. Protein product: CASGDAYSGNTLY. In full, the CDR3 is CASGDAYSGNTLYF.

This clone has just a few counts. The gene symbols are mouse symbols. Read coverage stops 1 residue before the CDR3 terminus; the germline J gene supplies the remainder. V and J are TRBV12-2 and TRBJ2-7; 8 nucleotides match TRBD2. Germline CDR1 is SGHLS and CDR2 is HYDKME. CDR3 size: 14 residues. V trimming: 2 bases; J trimming: 2 bases; junction bases outside the gene matches: 4. CDR3 sequence reads: CASSPGLDPYEQYF. Incomplete CDR3 DNA: TGTGCCAGCTCTCCGGGACTGGACCCCTATGAACAGTAC.

Worth noting for this clone: The gene names given are mouse names. The read halts 1 residue ahead of the CDR3 end, with the missing end drawn from the germline J gene. The rearrangement joins TRBV26 to TRBJ1-3, with D tentatively TRBD1 (6 bases). The CDR3 consists of 14 residues. V was trimmed by 4 bases and J by 1 base, leaving 8 bases between them. The germline V gene has CDR1 KGHPV and CDR2 FQNQEV (reference sequence). The CDR3 sequence: CASSPDRSGNTLYF. The sequenced CDR3 bases are TGTGCCAGCAGTCCGGACAGATCTGGAAATACGCTCTAT.

In this sample, this clone is medium-sized. Each gene name is a mouse one. Read coverage stops 1 residue before the CDR3 terminus; the germline J gene supplies the remainder. The V and J genes are TRBV26 and TRBJ1-3; D is uncertain. Trimming left V 1 base short and J 0 bases short, with 7 bases between. The CDR3 length is 15 residues. Germline V gene lookup returns CDR1 KGHPV and CDR2 FQNQEV (reference sequence). CDR3 DNA, as far as it was read: TGTGCCAGCAGTCTGTATGCAGGTTCTGGAAATACGCTCTAT. This translates into CASSLYAGSGNTLY. The full CDR3 reads CASSLYAGSGNTLYF.

This clone is medium-sized (0.01 to 0.1%). The gene symbols are mouse symbols. The read falls 1 residue short of the CDR3 end, and the missing part is taken from the germline J gene. The chain couples TRBV26 to TRBJ1-4; 7 nucleotides match TRBD1. The CDR3 runs to 13 residues. V shed 6 bases and J 3 bases; nucleotides not matched to a gene: 1. Per germline, CDR1 KGHPV and CDR2 FQNQEV (reference sequence). The CDR3 spells CASRQGANERLFF. The CDR3 DNA, read in part, is TGTGCCAGCAGGCAGGGGGCCAACGAAAGATTATTT.

Comment on this clone: Mouse germline and gene names are used. The read gets to within 1 residue of the CDR3 end, and the germline J gene fills in the rest. J is TRBJ2-4 and V is TRBV26; weak D call: TRBD1 (5 bases). Trimming shortened V by 6 bases and J by 0 bases, and 10 bases separated the two germline ends. The CDR3 contains 14 residues. Germline CDR1 is KGHPV and CDR2 is FQNQEV (reference sequence). Incomplete CDR3 DNA: TGTGCCAGCAGAGGACAATTAAGTCAAAACACCTTGTAC. The encoded protein is CASRGQLSQNTLY. From start to end, the CDR3 is CASRGQLSQNTLYF.

A remark on this clone: A read error may be the cause here, since a much bigger clone is one base away. Mouse gene names and germline throughout. Read sequence stops 1 residue before the CDR3 end, and the germline J gene provides the missing end. This same CDR3 is encoded by further DNA sequences in the sample. This chain connects TRBV26 to TRBJ1-2; no reliable D call. The V gene's germline CDR1 is KGHPV and CDR2 FQNQEV (reference sequence). Trimming cost V 2 bases and J 0 bases, with 4 bases left between them. The CDR3 extends over 13 amino acids. The CDR3 DNA, read in part, is TGTGCCAGCAGTCTGACAGCAAACTCCGACTACACC. Its translation: CASSLTANSDYT. The whole CDR3 region reads CASSLTANSDYTF.

By frequency in the sample, this clone is medium-sized (0.01 to 0.1%). Gene names follow the mouse nomenclature. The read terminates 1 residue before the CDR3 end, so the remaining end is supplied by the germline J gene. This rearrangement joins TRBV26 to TRBJ2-2, with D uncertain. CDR3 length equals 14 residues. The germline CDR1 and CDR2 sequences are KGHPV and FQNQEV (reference sequence). Trimming cost V 3 bases and J 1 base, with 6 bases left between them. CDR3 amino acids: CASSLTENTGQLYF. Incomplete CDR3 DNA: TGTGCCAGCAGTCTTACGGAAAACACCGGGCAGCTCTAC.

Worth noting for this clone: Genes and germline are mouse. The CDR3 end falls 1 residue outside the read, so it is completed with the germline J gene. The chain carries TRBV13-1 and TRBJ2-5, with D possibly TRBD2 on 6 matching bases. This CDR3 comprises 14 residues. The V and J ends lost 3 bases and 0 bases respectively, with 8 bases between them. The germline V gene encodes CDR1 NSHNY and CDR2 SYGAGN. The CDR3 loop is CASSGGLNQDTQYF. CDR3 DNA (partial): TGTGCCAGCAGTGGGGGACTTAACCAAGACACCCAGTAC.

By proportion, this clone is medium-sized. Mouse gene names apply. The CDR3 end is not reached by the read, which stops 1 residue before it; the germline J gene fills it in. V usage is TRBV26 and J usage is TRBJ2-1; D gene uncertain. Germline V gene lookup returns CDR1 KGHPV and CDR2 FQNQEV (reference sequence). The CDR3 covers 15 residues. Trimming took 4 bases from V and 0 from J, leaving 10 bases between them. The DNA read from the CDR3 is TGTGCCAGCAGTCCCGGGCCCCTTAACTATGCTGAGCAGTTC. This gives the protein CASSPGPLNYAEQF. The whole CDR3 sequence is CASSPGPLNYAEQFF. Supplemented by reference TRBV26 and TRBJ2-1, the full variable domain reads NSKVIQTPRYLVKGQGQKAKMRCIPEKGHPVVFWYQQNKNNEFKFLINFQNQEVLQQIDMTEKRFSAECPSNSPCSLEIQSSEAGDSALYLCASSPGPLNYAEQFFGPGTRLTVL.

A remark on this clone: Mouse gene names and germline throughout. The sequenced fragment ends 1 residue before the CDR3 boundary, so the rest is inferred from the germline J gene. The rearrangement links TRBV26 to TRBJ1-6; no clear D gene. TRBJ1-6 is an ORF, with its function uncertain. CDR3 length: 15 amino acids. The germline gives CDR1 KGHPV, CDR2 FQNQEV (reference sequence). Trimming took off 2 bases at V and 0 bases at J, with 5 bases between the two ends. The CDR3 protein is CASSLGSSYNSPLYF. The sequenced CDR3 bases are TGTGCCAGCAGTCTGGGCAGTTCCTATAATTCGCCCCTCTAC.

This clone has a single count. Gene names refer to mouse genes. Read data end 1 residue before the CDR3 end; the end is taken from the germline J gene. This chain links TRBV3 with TRBJ1-3; D may be TRBD1 (6 bases). Trimming stripped 4 bases from V and 4 bases from J, with 14 bases between. The CDR3 sequence is 15 residues long. Germline loops: CDR1 SNHLY, CDR2 FYNGKV (reference sequence). CDR3 amino acids: CASSSTGFDGNTLYF. The sequenced part of the CDR3 DNA is TGTGCCAGCAGCTCCACAGGGTTTGACGGAAATACGCTCTAT.

In its sample, this clone was seen a few times. Here the gene names and germline are mouse. The read ends 1 residue early relative to the CDR3; the germline J gene fills the gap. The chain links TRBV13-2 to TRBJ1-3; TRBD1 is a possible D gene (5 bases). CDR3 length: 14 amino acids. Germline V gene lookup returns CDR1 NNHNN and CDR2 SYGAGS (reference sequence). Deletions cut 0 bases from V and 4 bases from J, with 8 bases between. The sequenced part of the CDR3 DNA is TGTGCCAGCGGTGATGCAGGGTTCGGAAATACGCTCTAT. Amino acids: CASGDAGFGNTLY. The whole CDR3 sequence is CASGDAGFGNTLYF.

Concerning this clone: Gene names denote mouse genes. CDR3 protein: CASSGGQNTEVFF. The covered CDR3 bases are TGTGCCAGCAGCGGGGGACAGAACACAGAAGTCTTC. The chain employs TRBV2 and TRBJ1-1, with D possibly being TRBD1 (5 bases). The observed sequence ends 1 residue before the CDR3 terminus, with the missing tail filled in from the germline J gene. Germline lookup yields CDR1 LGHNA and CDR2 YSYQKL. The CDR3 runs 13 residues. V was shortened by 5 bases and J by 0 bases, with 7 bases between the two germline ends.

A few counts support this clone. The genes are named according to mouse. The read falls 1 residue short of the CDR3 end, and the missing part is taken from the germline J gene. The chain carries TRBV23 and TRBJ1-5; TRBD1, the table's D call, was not compared with the DNA. Germline V gene lookup returns CDR1 KGHTA and CDR2 FQNQQP. CDR3 length: 16 amino acids. CDR3 loop: CSSSPTTGTANQAPLF. The CDR3 DNA, read in part, is TGCTCCAGCAGTCCCACGACAGGGACCGCCAACCAGGCTCCGCTT. The full variable domain, rest sourced from reference TRBV23 and TRBJ1-5, is DAAVTQKPRYLIKMKGQEAEMKCIPEKGHTAVFWYQQKQSKELKFLIYFQNQQPLDQIDMVKERFSAVCPSSSLCSLGIRTCEAEDSALYLCSSSPTTGTANQAPLFGEGTRLSVL.

Of note for this clone: These gene names are mouse names. The sequence runs out 1 residue before the end of the CDR3; the remainder is reconstructed from the germline J gene. V and J are TRBV26 and TRBJ1-1; D not certain. The germline V and J ends were trimmed by 4 bases and 4 bases, with 7 bases remaining between them. This CDR3 has 12 residues. Germline-derived CDR1 and CDR2 are KGHPV and FQNQEV (reference sequence). The DNA read from the CDR3 is TGTGCCAGCAGTCCTTCAGGCACAGAAGTCTTC. It is translated as CASSPSGTEVF. The CDR3, in full, reads CASSPSGTEVFF.

This clone was counted a few times. Genes and germline are mouse. Read data end 1 residue before the CDR3 end; the end is taken from the germline J gene. V usage is TRBV3 and J usage is TRBJ2-7; D possibly corresponds to TRBD1 (6 bases). This CDR3 spans 13 amino acids. In germline, CDR1 is SNHLY, CDR2 FYNGKV (reference sequence). V gave up 1 base and J gave up 7 bases, with 11 bases separating them. The DNA read from the CDR3 is TGTGCCAGCAGCTTAGGAGGGGGAGGGGAACAGTAC. The encoded protein is CASSLGGGGEQY. The whole CDR3 is CASSLGGGGEQYF.

This clone is medium-sized by share. Germline and genes: mouse. The read ends 1 residue shy of where the CDR3 ends; the end is completed using the germline J gene. The chain employs TRBV26 and TRBJ1-4, with 7 positions matching TRBD1. The junction had 1 base not matched to a gene; V was cut back by 6 bases and J by 0 bases. This CDR3 spans 14 amino acids. From germline, CDR1 is KGHPV and CDR2 FQNQEV (reference sequence). Incomplete CDR3 DNA: TGTGCCAGCAGCGGGACAGTTTCCAACGAAAGATTATTT. It codes for CASSGTVSNERLF. The complete CDR3 sequence is CASSGTVSNERLFF.

This clone was seen only a few times. Genes and germline come from the mouse. Coverage ceases 1 residue before the CDR3 finishes, and the germline J gene fills in the end. This chain joins TRBV26 and TRBJ2-3, with no clear D. Germline CDR1 is KGHPV and CDR2 is FQNQEV (reference sequence). V was shortened by 3 bases and J by 1 base, with 2 bases between the two germline ends. This CDR3 has 12 residues. The CDR3: CASSLGAETLYF. CDR3 bases read: TGTGCCAGCAGTCTTGGTGCAGAAACGCTGTAT.

As to this clone: Each gene name is a mouse one. The read stops 1 residue short of the end of the CDR3; the missing end is completed from the germline J gene. The gene calls are TRBV3 and TRBJ2-4; 12 bases align to TRBD2. Germline CDR1 and CDR2: SNHLY and FYNGKV (reference sequence). The CDR3 runs to 17 residues. Germline trimming cut 1 base from V and 2 bases from J; bases unmatched to any gene: 4. This CDR3 reads CASSLGGLGGFQNTLYF. The sequenced part of the CDR3 DNA is TGTGCCAGCAGCTTAGGGGGACTGGGGGGATTTCAAAACACCTTGTAC.

This clone is classed as large. Here the gene names and germline are mouse. The read ends 1 residue early relative to the CDR3; the germline J gene fills the gap. V usage is TRBV1 and J usage is TRBJ2-7; no reliable D call. This CDR3 region has 13 residues. CDR1 is NSQYPW and CDR2 is LRSPGD in the germline V gene (reference sequence). The ends were cut back, 0 bases at V and 3 bases at J, with 6 bases in the middle. The covered CDR3 bases are TGCACCTGCAGTGCAGAGGTCTTCTATGAACAGTAC. This encodes CTCSAEVFYEQY. The complete CDR3 protein is CTCSAEVFYEQYF.

As for this clone: The listed genes are named as in mouse. The DNA read from the CDR3 is TGCACCTGCAGTGCAAGGGGTTCTGGAAATACGCTCTAT. Encoded protein: CTCSARGSGNTLY. The CDR3 as a whole reads CTCSARGSGNTLYF. This rearrangement joins TRBV1 to TRBJ1-3; TRBD1 is a possible D gene (5 bases). The CDR3 end falls 1 residue outside the read, so it is completed with the germline J gene. CDR3 length: 14 amino acids. V was shortened by 2 bases and J by 0 bases, with 5 bases between the two germline ends. Germline-derived CDR1 and CDR2 are NSQYPW and LRSPGD (reference sequence).

Regarding this clone: Gene names and germline refer to mouse. The DNA ends 1 residue before the CDR3 does, and the rest of the CDR3 is filled in from the germline J gene. This sequence joins TRBV13-3 and TRBJ1-3; D uncertain. V lost 3 bases to trimming and J lost 0 bases, with 13 bases between them. The length of the CDR3 is 16 residues. CDR1 and CDR2 (germline): NNHDY, SYVADS. The part of the CDR3 DNA that was read is TGTGCCAGCAGTGGGAGGGTCTCTAATTCTGGAAATACGCTCTAT. Amino acids: CASSGRVSNSGNTLY. The full CDR3 reads CASSGRVSNSGNTLYF. The full variable domain, completed using reference TRBV13-3 and TRBJ1-3, is EAAVTQSPRSKVAVTGGKVTLSCHQTNNHDYMYWYRQDTGHGLRLIHYSYVADSTEKGDIPDGYKASRPSQENFSLILELASLSQTAVYFCASSGRVSNSGNTLYFGEGSRLIVV.

This clone was counted between two and nine times. Gene names and germline match the mouse. The CDR3 end is not reached by the read, which stops 1 residue before it; the germline J gene fills it in. The V and J genes are TRBV16 and TRBJ2-5, with D unclear. Germline values: CDR1 SGHSA, CDR2 FRNQAP. V lost 5 bases to trimming and J lost 2 bases, with 8 bases between them. The CDR3 spans 13 residues. The DNA read from the CDR3 is TGTGCAAGCAGCCTCCCCCCCCAAGACACCCAGTAC. Its translation: CASSLPPQDTQY. The full CDR3 sequence reads CASSLPPQDTQYF.

This clone has just a few counts. The genes and germline here are from mouse. Read data end 1 residue before the CDR3 end; the end is taken from the germline J gene. The chain uses TRBV31 and TRBJ2-7, with 11 bases aligning to TRBD2. The germline CDR1 and CDR2 sequences are GKSSPN and SITVG. There are 13 residues in the CDR3. V was clipped by 2 bases and J by 6 bases; unmatched bases: 3. CDR3 loop: CAWSTDWGVEQYF. Partial CDR3 DNA: TGTGCCTGGAGTACGGACTGGGGGGTTGAACAGTAC.

By share, this clone ranks as medium-sized. Because the CDR3's place on the DNA is in doubt, the DNA is left out and the CDR3 is given as listed by TCRdb. The genes and germline here are from mouse. The J gene is TRBJ1-4, the V gene TRBV23; the table's D call TRBD1 went unverified against the DNA. The CDR3 spans 17 residues, counting both ends. In germline, CDR1 is KGHTA, CDR2 FQNQQP. CDR3 sequence reads: CSSSQWGQGARGERLFF.

This clone was seen a few times. All gene names here are mouse names. From the germline J gene comes the end of the CDR3, since the read stops 1 residue before it. The genes are TRBV3 and TRBJ1-1; D remains ambiguous. The germline CDR1 and CDR2 sequences are SNHLY and FYNGKV (reference sequence). The V gene lost 2 bases and the J gene lost 0 bases, with 4 bases spanning the gap. CDR3 length: 13 amino acids. CDR3 residues: CASSLQANTEVFF. The sequenced part of the CDR3 DNA is TGTGCCAGCAGCTTACAGGCAAACACAGAAGTCTTC.

In its sample, this clone was seen a few times. The gene symbols are mouse symbols. CDR3 sequence: CASSQDGGAEQYF. The sequenced part of the CDR3 DNA is TGTGCCAGCAGCCAAGATGGGGGGGCTGAACAGTAC. The genes are TRBV2 and TRBJ2-7; 9 bases agree with TRBD2. The read stops 1 residue short of the end of the CDR3; the missing end is completed from the germline J gene. V dropped 0 bases and J dropped 6; count of bases not matched to a gene: 0. In germline, CDR1 is LGHNA, CDR2 YSYQKL. CDR3 size: 13 residues.

This clone was recorded a few times. Gene and germline names: mouse. The read terminates 1 residue ahead of where the CDR3 ends, so the germline J gene completes it. The chain couples TRBV26 to TRBJ1-1; no clear D. The CDR3 is made up of 13 amino acids. Germline lookup yields CDR1 KGHPV and CDR2 FQNQEV (reference sequence). Deletions cut 3 bases from V and 1 base from J, with 6 bases between. The CDR3 reads CASSLRENTEVFF. The CDR3 bases that were read are TGTGCCAGCAGTCTAAGAGAAAACACAGAAGTCTTC.

This clone was detected a few times. Gene names and germline match the mouse. Read coverage stops 1 residue before the CDR3 terminus; the germline J gene supplies the remainder. This chain joins TRBV26 and TRBJ2-3; 11 bases agree with TRBD2. The junction had 4 bases not matched to a gene; V was cut back by 5 bases and J by 3 bases. Per germline, CDR1 KGHPV and CDR2 FQNQEV (reference sequence). The CDR3 loop spans 15 amino acids. The CDR3 bases that were read are TGTGCCAGCAGTTATACTGGGGGGGCGGCAGAAACGCTGTAT. This encodes CASSYTGGAAETLY. The whole CDR3 is CASSYTGGAAETLYF.

This clone was recorded a few times. Mouse germline and gene names are used. The read halts 1 residue ahead of the CDR3 end, with the missing end drawn from the germline J gene. The chain combines TRBV13-3 with TRBJ2-7; 14 positions agree with TRBD2. Per germline, CDR1 NNHDY and CDR2 SYVADS. This CDR3 comprises 13 residues. With V trimmed by 5 bases and J by 7 bases, 2 bases remained unmatched. The covered CDR3 bases are TGTGCCAGCAGCAGGGACTGGGGGGGCGAACAGTAC. It translates to CASSRDWGGEQY. The whole CDR3 reads CASSRDWGGEQYF.